A single sample gave rise to the 31 T cell receptor beta chains below, sequenced in a study of shared clonotypes between healthy human individuals. Clones were sequenced by immunoSEQ multiplex PCR, and TCRdb holds only the in-frame ones, with some missing. The profile covers roughly 720,000 clones, with less than 95% appearing a single time and 34% taken by the ten largest. Sequenced input: memory CD8+ T cells from PBMCs. Subset given: CD45RO+ cells pooled with CCR7-negative TemRA cells. These receptors came from a man younger than 35 in good health. Some clones in this sample may be carry-over from other donors' samples.

This chain joins TRBV15 and TRBJ2-1, with 9 nucleotides matching TRBD1. This CDR3 is 16 amino acids long. With V trimmed by 7 bases and J by 3 bases, 10 bases remained unmatched. Germline V gene data show CDR1 as LNHNV and CDR2 as YYDKDF (reference sequence). CDR3 loop: CATNGQGPLGYNEQFF. The CDR3 DNA is TGTGCCACCAACGGACAGGGGCCGTTGGGCTACAATGAGCAGTTCTTC.

The rearrangement joins TRBV6-5 to TRBJ2-2; 7 bases are shared with TRBD2. The CDR3 length is 16 residues. V lost 0 bases to trimming and J lost 6 bases; unmatched junction nucleotides: 7. CDR1 and CDR2 (germline): MNHEY, SVGAGI. CDR3 protein: CASSYSAGAAPGELFF. DNA of the CDR3: TGTGCCAGCAGTTACTCGGCGGGAGCGGCACCCGGGGAGCTGTTTTTT.

The rearrangement uses TRBV9 and TRBJ1-1; D is unclear. This CDR3 region has 14 residues. With 3 bases removed from V and 4 bases from J, the gap between germline ends came to 13 bases. Germline V CDR1 and CDR2: SGDLS, YYNGEE. In DNA form, the CDR3 reads TGTGCCAGCAGCGAGGGAGCAACGCCCACTGAAGCTTTCTTT. This sequence encodes CASSEGATPTEAFF. Full variable domain (remainder filled in from reference TRBV9 and TRBJ1-1): DSGVTQTPKHLITATGQRVTLRCSPRSGDLSVYWYQQSLDQGLQFLIQYYNGEERAKGNILERFSAQQFPDLHSELNLSSLELGDSALYFCASSEGATPTEAFFGQGTRLTVV.

A word on this clone: The junction and the germline gene differ at one end; a read error may be behind it. In DNA, the CDR3 is TGTGCCAGCAGCCCTGGGACAGGGGGACCCTACCGTTTC. Its protein is CASSPGTGGPYRF. The J gene is TRBJ2-7, the V gene TRBV5-4; 11 bases map to TRBD1. The CDR3 totals 13 residues. Germline V CDR1 and CDR2: SGHNT, YYREEE (reference sequence).

This chain connects TRBV2 to TRBJ2-1; D is perhaps TRBD1 (5 bases). The germline CDR1 and CDR2 sequences are SNHLY and FYNNEI. The CDR3 contains 15 residues. The V end lost 4 bases, the J end lost 0 bases, and 10 bases lay between the germline ends. The CDR3 region has the DNA TGTGCCAGCAGTGTGGGGCAGAGCTCCTACAATGAGCAGTTCTTC. Residues: CASSVGQSSYNEQFF.

The J gene is TRBJ1-2, the V gene TRBV29-1, with TRBD1 as a possible D gene (5 bases). This CDR3 spans 11 amino acids. Trimming shortened V by 5 bases and J by 6 bases, and 10 bases separated the two germline ends. CDR1 is SQVTM and CDR2 is ANQGSEA in the germline V gene. This CDR3 reads CSVQGPDGYTF. The DNA for the CDR3 is TGCAGCGTTCAGGGACCCGATGGCTACACCTTC.

V and J are TRBV10-3 and TRBJ1-2; D call uncertain. The germline CDR1 and CDR2 sequences are ENHRY and SYGVKD. This CDR3 spans 14 amino acids. V lost 4 bases and J 3 bases, leaving 12 bases between the germline ends. In DNA, the CDR3 is TGTGCCATCAGTGTAGGTGTCGGAGACTATGGCTACACCTTC. Translation gives CAISVGVGDYGYTF.

This chain uses TRBV4-3 with TRBJ2-5; no clear D gene. There are 14 residues in the CDR3. CDR1 LGHNA and CDR2 YSLEER come from the germline V gene. Trimming cost V 0 bases and J 5 bases, with 10 bases left between them. The DNA of the CDR3 is TGCGCCAGCAGCCAAGATCTGGGCCGCGAGACCCAGTACTTC. It specifies CASSQDLGRETQYF.

The rearrangement joins TRBV7-9 to TRBJ2-5; tentatively, D is TRBD1 (5 bases). The V end was cut by 6 bases, the J end by 7 bases, with 12 bases between. Germline CDR1 is SEHNR and CDR2 is FQNEAQ (reference sequence). This CDR3 is built from 12 residues. CDR3 coding DNA: TGTGCCAGCAGATCCGGTCAGGGGACCCAGTACTTC. Its translation: CASRSGQGTQYF.

The rearrangement joins TRBV28 to TRBJ2-7; 9 bases agree with TRBD2. Trimming cost V 3 bases and J 3 bases; bases outside gene matches: 6. CDR1 is MDHEN, CDR2 SYDVKM, per germline. This CDR3 has 15 residues. The CDR3 is CASSLFASGNYEQYF. The CDR3 DNA reads as TGTGCCAGCAGTTTGTTTGCTAGCGGGAACTACGAGCAGTACTTC.

This clone was seen a handful of times. The sample contains more than one DNA sequence encoding this CDR3. CDR3 nucleotide sequence: TGTGCCAGCAGTCCACGGAACACCGGGGAGCTGTTTTTT. Protein sequence: CASSPRNTGELFF. The rearrangement uses TRBV27 and TRBJ2-2; D is unresolved. V was cut by 5 bases and J by 1 base, with 5 bases left in between. This CDR3 is built from 13 residues. Germline-derived CDR1 and CDR2 are MNHEY and SMNVEV (reference sequence).

The chain carries TRBV19 and TRBJ2-7, with 11 positions matching TRBD1. This CDR3 comprises 15 residues. CDR1 is LNHDA and CDR2 is SQIVND in the germline V gene (reference sequence). The J segment lost 2 bases and the V segment lost 5 bases, leaving 5 bases of the junction unmatched. CDR3 in amino acids: CASSSGTGGPYEQYF. DNA of the CDR3: TGTGCCAGTAGTTCCGGGACAGGGGGGCCCTACGAGCAGTACTTC.

J is TRBJ1-1 and V is TRBV5-1; TRBD1 matches 8 bases. The CDR3 covers 17 residues. CDR1 and CDR2 from the germline V gene are SGHRS and YFSETQ. V lost 3 bases and J lost 4; bases outside the gene matches: 14. This CDR3 is CASSWEPLTGVGTEAFF. The CDR3 region has the DNA TGCGCCAGCAGCTGGGAACCCTTGACAGGGGTTGGCACTGAAGCTTTCTTT. Together with reference TRBV5-1 and TRBJ1-1, the CDR3 gives the full variable domain: KAGVTQTPRYLIKTRGQQVTLSCSPISGHRSVSWYQQTPGQGLQFLFEYFSETQRNKGNFPGRFSGRQFSNSRSEMNVSTLELGDSALYLCASSWEPLTGVGTEAFFGQGTRLTVV.

The chain combines TRBV27 with TRBJ2-3; 7 nucleotides match TRBD2. The CDR3 has 14 residues. Germline V lookup: CDR1 MNHEY, CDR2 SMNVEV (reference sequence). J gave up 2 bases and V 6 bases, and 5 bases lay outside the gene matches. Here the CDR3 reads CASRASGTTDTQYF. CDR3 bases: TGTGCCAGCAGGGCTAGCGGAACCACAGATACGCAGTATTTT.

CDR3 amino acids: CASGPRISIPDTQYF. For the CDR3, the DNA is TGCGCCAGCGGTCCCCGGATTAGCATCCCGGATACGCAGTATTTT. This chain joins TRBV10-2 and TRBJ2-3, with D unresolved. The CDR3 contains 15 residues. Trimming stripped 8 bases from V and 6 bases from J, with 21 bases between. The V gene's germline CDR1 is WSHSY and CDR2 SAAADI.

The count of this clone is one. The CDR3 bases are TGTGCCAGCAGCGCCATGTACTACGAGCAGTACTTC. Translated: CASSAMYYEQYF. V usage is TRBV2 and J usage is TRBJ2-7; unclear D gene. V was cut by 6 bases and J by 3 bases, with 9 bases left in between. This CDR3 is built from 12 residues. Looked up from germline, CDR1 is SNHLY and CDR2 is FYNNEI.

This chain links TRBV15 with TRBJ2-7, with D unclear. Per the germline V gene, CDR1 is LNHNV and CDR2 is YYDKDF (reference sequence). The V gene lost 4 bases and the J gene lost 3 bases, with 7 bases spanning the gap. CDR3 length: 12 residues. The CDR3 nucleotides read TGTGCCACCAGCACCGACAACTACGAGCAGTACTTC. This gives the protein CATSTDNYEQYF.

In its sample, this clone was seen many times. This chain links TRBV19 with TRBJ2-1; D gene unclear. This CDR3 comprises 17 residues. The V gene's germline CDR1 is LNHDA and CDR2 SQIVND (reference sequence). V dropped 1 base and J dropped 0 bases, with 13 bases sitting between them. CDR3 sequence: CASSIGIAPSSYNEQFF. The CDR3 DNA reads TGTGCCAGTAGTATAGGGATAGCCCCGAGCTCCTACAATGAGCAGTTCTTC.

This chain links TRBV25-1 with TRBJ2-7; D gene uncertain. With 4 bases removed from V and 5 bases from J, the gap between germline ends came to 12 bases. This CDR3 is built from 13 residues. The germline V gene has CDR1 MGHDK and CDR2 SYGVNS. Here the CDR3 reads CASSVSLVNEQYF. The CDR3 region has the DNA TGTGCCAGCAGTGTGTCATTGGTGAACGAGCAGTACTTC.

The CDR3 sequence: CASRARSAVSYEQYF. DNA for the CDR3: TGTGCCAGCAGGGCCCGTTCGGCAGTCTCCTACGAGCAGTACTTC. This chain uses TRBV6-1 with TRBJ2-7, with unresolved D. The ends were cut back, 6 bases at V and 0 bases at J, with 15 bases in the middle. The CDR3 is made up of 15 amino acids. Germline CDR1 MNHNS, CDR2 SASEGT.

Of note for this clone: One junction end disagrees with the germline gene, perhaps due to a read error. The V call is TRBV27, the J call TRBJ1-4; 10 bases are shared with TRBD1. This CDR3 spans 15 amino acids. Germline lookup yields CDR1 MNHEY and CDR2 SMNVEV (reference sequence). The CDR3 loop reads CASRRLGTGDEKLFF. CDR3 nucleotides: TGTGCCAGCAGACGCCTGGGGACAGGGGATGAAAAGCTGTTTTTT.

The CDR3, as DNA: TGTGCCAGCAGCGTAGATGGCGGAGCTAACTATGGCTACACCTTC. Translation gives CASSVDGGANYGYTF. This chain connects TRBV9 to TRBJ1-2, with D hard to call. CDR1 and CDR2 (germline): SGDLS, YYNGEE. Deletions cut 0 bases from V and 0 bases from J, with 9 bases between. The CDR3 runs 15 residues.

The table lists this clone with a count of one. The chain is built from TRBV28 and TRBJ2-1, with TRBD2 identical over 10 bases. J gave up 4 bases and V 4 bases, and 4 bases lay outside the gene matches. The germline CDR1 and CDR2 sequences are MDHEN and SYDVKM. This CDR3 comprises 15 residues. This CDR3 is CASSSEREGYNEQFF. The DNA for the CDR3 is TGTGCCAGCAGTTCTGAGCGGGAGGGATACAATGAGCAGTTCTTC.

V and J are TRBV7-9 and TRBJ1-6; D is undetermined. This CDR3 has 12 residues. In germline, CDR1 is SEHNR, CDR2 FQNEAQ (reference sequence). The germline V and J ends were trimmed by 3 bases and 14 bases, with 11 bases remaining between them. The CDR3 sequence is CASSFDGYTLHF. DNA of the CDR3: TGTGCCAGCAGCTTTGACGGGTATACCCTCCACTTT.

The DNA of the CDR3 is TGCGCCAGCACCCCTCACTATGGCTACACCTTC. It specifies CASTPHYGYTF. This chain links TRBV10-1 with TRBJ1-2; the D is unclear. CDR1 WNHNN and CDR2 SYGVQD come from the germline V gene (reference sequence). This CDR3 contains 11 residues. The V end lost 7 bases, the J end lost 3 bases, and 6 bases lay between the germline ends.

The chain joins TRBV11-3 to TRBJ2-6; D is ambiguous. Trimming took 1 base from V and 0 from J, leaving 7 bases between them. Germline CDR1 is SGHNT and CDR2 is YENEEA. The CDR3 is 16 amino acids. CDR3 sequence reads: CASSLGLGSGANVLTF. The CDR3 DNA reads TGTGCCAGCAGCTTAGGGCTAGGCTCTGGGGCCAACGTCCTGACTTTC.

CDR3 region: CASSLPSGRAWETQYF. CDR3 nucleotides: TGTGCCAGCAGCCTCCCCAGCGGGAGGGCATGGGAGACCCAGTACTTC. The chain couples TRBV7-3 to TRBJ2-5; 10 bases match TRBD2. Germline V gene data show CDR1 as SGHTA and CDR2 as FQGTGA. This CDR3 region has 16 residues. V lost 5 bases, J lost 5 bases, and 11 bases stayed unmatched.

The chain has TRBV10-3 and TRBJ2-7; a possible D gene is TRBD2 (5 bases). V was trimmed by 3 bases and J by 2 bases, leaving 11 bases between them. This CDR3 comprises 14 residues. Germline CDR1 is ENHRY and CDR2 is SYGVKD. In nucleotides, the CDR3 is TGTGCCATCAGTGACCGGGAAATGACCTACGAGCAGTACTTC. It specifies CAISDREMTYEQYF.

CDR3 coding DNA: TGTGCCAGCAGTTTACTACCGGGACAGGGGGCTCAAGAGCAGTACTTC. Protein product: CASSLLPGQGAQEQYF. The chain has TRBV27 and TRBJ2-7; 12 bases fit TRBD1. The V gene end was trimmed by 2 bases and the J gene end by 7 bases; junction bases not matched to a gene: 9. The CDR3 extends over 16 amino acids. CDR1 MNHEY and CDR2 SMNVEV come from the germline V gene (reference sequence).

The chain joins TRBV5-1 to TRBJ2-6; D is unresolved. V lost 4 bases, J lost 0 bases, and 8 bases lay in between. The CDR3 extends over 15 amino acids. Germline CDR1 reads SGHRS; CDR2 reads YFSETQ. CDR3 sequence: CASSAPGSGANVLTF. As DNA, the CDR3 is TGCGCCAGCAGCGCTCCAGGCTCTGGGGCCAACGTCCTGACTTTC.

The chain is built from TRBV14 and TRBJ2-7; the D gene is possibly TRBD2 (6 bases). The CDR3 sequence is 13 residues long. The V end lost 4 bases, the J end lost 7 bases, and 14 bases lay between the germline ends. The germline V gene has CDR1 SGHDN and CDR2 FVKESK. The CDR3 bases are TGTGCCAGCAGCCCGAGGAGGGCAGGTGAGCAGTACTTC. Its protein is CASSPRRAGEQYF. Supplemented by reference TRBV14 and TRBJ2-7, the full variable domain reads EAGVTQFPSHSVIEKGQTVTLRCDPISGHDNLYWYRRVMGKEIKFLLHFVKESKQDESGMPNNRFLAERTGGTYSTLKVQPAELEDSGVYFCASSPRRAGEQYFGPGTRLTVT.